One sample yielded the 3 T cell receptor beta chains listed below, sequenced in a study of blood T cell repertoires in COVID-19 (dated by TCRdb to about 2020). Receptor libraries were prepared by the immunoSEQ multiplex PCR assay. What TCRdb holds here is the immuneACCESS table cut down to in-frame rearrangements. Part of the clones is not present; checked against another copy, under half of the missing clones reflect an unresolved V gene, and the others are unexplained. The sample yields 250,000 or so clones; 85% to 90% were counted once. About 4% of the sample rests with the top ten. Sequencing input: PBMCs or T cells enriched from blood (not recorded which). These receptors all stem from a woman in her thirties with acute COVID-19.

This clone was observed a few times. The chain has TRBV28 and TRBJ2-5; possibly TRBD2 for D (6 bases). Trimming removed 8 bases at V and 4 bases at J, with 20 bases between. The CDR3 covers 15 residues. Germline lookup yields CDR1 MDHEN and CDR2 SYDVKM. The DNA of the CDR3 is TGTGCCAGCGGCCCTCCGGGAGCCCTGGGAGAGACCCAGTACTTC. Its translation: CASGPPGALGETQYF.

The chain links TRBV30 to TRBJ2-1, with 15 nucleotides matching TRBD2. Losses at the gene ends were 2 bases for V and 10 bases for J; bases not matched to a gene: 6. This CDR3 has 15 amino acids. Per the germline V gene, CDR1 is GTSNPN and CDR2 is SVGIG (reference sequence). The CDR3 nucleotides are TGTGCCTGGAGTAAGGGACTAGCGGGGGGTACGGAGCAGTTCTTC. This translates into CAWSKGLAGGTEQFF.

The chain links TRBV29-1 to TRBJ2-3; tentative D call: TRBD1 (6 bases). The V gene lost 4 bases and the J gene lost 4 bases, with 12 bases spanning the gap. The CDR3 covers 13 residues. Germline V CDR1 and CDR2: SQVTM, ANQGSEA. The CDR3, as DNA: TGCAGCGTTGTCTGGCAGGGGCCAGATACGCAGTATTTT. This translates into CSVVWQGPDTQYF.